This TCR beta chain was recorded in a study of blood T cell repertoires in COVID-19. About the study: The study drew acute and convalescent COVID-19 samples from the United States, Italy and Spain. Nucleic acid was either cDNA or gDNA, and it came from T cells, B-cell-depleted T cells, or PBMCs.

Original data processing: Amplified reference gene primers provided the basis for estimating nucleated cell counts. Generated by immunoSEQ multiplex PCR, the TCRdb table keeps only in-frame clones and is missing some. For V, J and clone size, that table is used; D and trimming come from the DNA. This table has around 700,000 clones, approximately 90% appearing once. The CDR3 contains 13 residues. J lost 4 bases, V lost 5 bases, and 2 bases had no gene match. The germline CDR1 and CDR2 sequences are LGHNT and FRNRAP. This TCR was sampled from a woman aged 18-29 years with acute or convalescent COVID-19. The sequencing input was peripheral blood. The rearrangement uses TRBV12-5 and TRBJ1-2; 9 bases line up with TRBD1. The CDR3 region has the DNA TGTGCTAGTGGTCCGGGACAGGGCTATGGCTACACCTTC. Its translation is CASGPGQGYGYTF.